The source of this TCR beta chain is a study of blood T cell repertoires in COVID-19. The data were produced by immunoSEQ multiplex PCR, yet TCRdb's version contains in-frame clones alone and is incomplete. The sample shows 150,000 to 200,000 clones, about 75% of them seen only once. CDR3 length: 14 amino acids. V lost 2 bases to trimming and J lost 7 bases; unmatched junction nucleotides: 2. CDR1 is MNHEY and CDR2 is SMNVEV in the germline V gene (reference sequence). V and J are TRBV27 and TRBJ1-5, with 10 bases aligning to TRBD1. The sequenced material came from peripheral blood. The sequence was obtained from a woman aged 70-85 years with acute or convalescent COVID-19. CDR3 nucleotides: TGTGCCAGCAGTTTAGGGACAGGGGTCCAGCCCCAGCATTTT. It codes for CASSLGTGVQPQHF.